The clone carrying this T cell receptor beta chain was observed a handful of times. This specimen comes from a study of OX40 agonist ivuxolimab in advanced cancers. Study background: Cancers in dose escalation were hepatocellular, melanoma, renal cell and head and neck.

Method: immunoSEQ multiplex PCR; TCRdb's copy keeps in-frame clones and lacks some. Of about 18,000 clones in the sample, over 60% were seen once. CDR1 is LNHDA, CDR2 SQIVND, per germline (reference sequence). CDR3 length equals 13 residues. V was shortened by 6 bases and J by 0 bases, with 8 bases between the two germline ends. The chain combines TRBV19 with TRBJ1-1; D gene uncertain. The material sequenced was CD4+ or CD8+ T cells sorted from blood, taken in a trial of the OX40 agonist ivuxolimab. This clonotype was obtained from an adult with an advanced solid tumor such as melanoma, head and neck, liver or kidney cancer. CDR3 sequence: CASSWALNTEAFF. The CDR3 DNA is TGTGCCAGTAGCTGGGCTTTGAACACTGAAGCTTTCTTT.